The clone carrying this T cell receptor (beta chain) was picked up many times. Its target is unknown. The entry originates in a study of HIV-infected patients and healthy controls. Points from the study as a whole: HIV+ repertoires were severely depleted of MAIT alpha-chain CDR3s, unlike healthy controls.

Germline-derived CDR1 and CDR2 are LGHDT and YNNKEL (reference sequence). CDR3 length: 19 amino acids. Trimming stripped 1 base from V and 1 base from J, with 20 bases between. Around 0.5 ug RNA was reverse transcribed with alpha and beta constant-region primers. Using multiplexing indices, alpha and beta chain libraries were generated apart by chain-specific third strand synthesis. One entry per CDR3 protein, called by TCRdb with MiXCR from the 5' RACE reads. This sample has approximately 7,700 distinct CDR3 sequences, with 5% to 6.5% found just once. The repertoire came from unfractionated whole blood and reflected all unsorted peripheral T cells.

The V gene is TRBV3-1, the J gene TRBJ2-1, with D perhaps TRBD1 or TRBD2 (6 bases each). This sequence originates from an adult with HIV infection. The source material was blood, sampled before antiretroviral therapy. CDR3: CASSQASGGGLRSYNEQFF. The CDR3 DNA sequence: TGTGCCAGCAGCCAAGCCTCTGGAGGGGGGCTCCGGTCCTACAATGAGCAGTTCTTC.